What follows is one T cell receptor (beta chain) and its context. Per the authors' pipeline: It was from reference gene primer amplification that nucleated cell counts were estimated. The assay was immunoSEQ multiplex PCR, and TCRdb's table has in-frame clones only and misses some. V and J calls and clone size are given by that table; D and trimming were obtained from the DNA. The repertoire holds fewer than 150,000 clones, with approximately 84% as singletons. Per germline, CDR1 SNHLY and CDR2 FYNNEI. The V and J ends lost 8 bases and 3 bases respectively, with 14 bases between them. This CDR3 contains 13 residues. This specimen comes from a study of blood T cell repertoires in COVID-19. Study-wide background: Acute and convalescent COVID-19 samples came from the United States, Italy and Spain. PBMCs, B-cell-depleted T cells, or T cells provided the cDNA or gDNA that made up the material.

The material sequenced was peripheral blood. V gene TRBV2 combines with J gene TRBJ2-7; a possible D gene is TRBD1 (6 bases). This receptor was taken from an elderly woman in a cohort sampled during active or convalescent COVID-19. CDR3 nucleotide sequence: TGTGCCAGCGAGGTGGACAGAAACTACGAGCAGTACTTC. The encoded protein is CASEVDRNYEQYF. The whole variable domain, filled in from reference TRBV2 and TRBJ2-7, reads EPEVTQTPSHQVTQMGQEVILRCVPISNHLYFYWYRQILGQKVEFLVSFYNNEISEKSEIFDDQFSVERPDGSNFTLKIRSTKLEDSAMYFCASEVDRNYEQYFGPGTRLTVT.